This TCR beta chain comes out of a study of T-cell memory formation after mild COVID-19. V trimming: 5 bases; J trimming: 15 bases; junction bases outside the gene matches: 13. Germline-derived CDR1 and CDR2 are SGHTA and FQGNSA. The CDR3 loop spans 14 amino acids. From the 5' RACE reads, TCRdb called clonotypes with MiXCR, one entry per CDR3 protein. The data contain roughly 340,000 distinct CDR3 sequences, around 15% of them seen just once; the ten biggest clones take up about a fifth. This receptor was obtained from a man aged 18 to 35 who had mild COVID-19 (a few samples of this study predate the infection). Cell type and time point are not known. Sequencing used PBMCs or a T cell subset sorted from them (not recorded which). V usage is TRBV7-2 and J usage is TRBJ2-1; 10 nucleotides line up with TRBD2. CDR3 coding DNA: TGTGCCAGCAGCATCAGAGCGGGGGGGCCTGATACGTTCTTC. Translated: CASSIRAGGPDTFF.